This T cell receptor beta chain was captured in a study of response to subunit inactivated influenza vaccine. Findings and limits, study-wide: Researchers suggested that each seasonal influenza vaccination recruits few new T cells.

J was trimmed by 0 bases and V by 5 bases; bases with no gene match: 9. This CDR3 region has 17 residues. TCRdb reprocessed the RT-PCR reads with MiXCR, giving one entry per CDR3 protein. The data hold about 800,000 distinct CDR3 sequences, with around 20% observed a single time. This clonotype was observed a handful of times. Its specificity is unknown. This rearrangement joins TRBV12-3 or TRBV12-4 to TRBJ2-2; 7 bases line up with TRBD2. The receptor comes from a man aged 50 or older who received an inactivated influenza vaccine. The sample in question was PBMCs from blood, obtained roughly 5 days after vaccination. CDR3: CASSKSPAGANTGELFF. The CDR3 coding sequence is TGTGCCAGCAGTAAGTCCCCTGCGGGAGCGAACACCGGGGAGCTGTTTTTT.